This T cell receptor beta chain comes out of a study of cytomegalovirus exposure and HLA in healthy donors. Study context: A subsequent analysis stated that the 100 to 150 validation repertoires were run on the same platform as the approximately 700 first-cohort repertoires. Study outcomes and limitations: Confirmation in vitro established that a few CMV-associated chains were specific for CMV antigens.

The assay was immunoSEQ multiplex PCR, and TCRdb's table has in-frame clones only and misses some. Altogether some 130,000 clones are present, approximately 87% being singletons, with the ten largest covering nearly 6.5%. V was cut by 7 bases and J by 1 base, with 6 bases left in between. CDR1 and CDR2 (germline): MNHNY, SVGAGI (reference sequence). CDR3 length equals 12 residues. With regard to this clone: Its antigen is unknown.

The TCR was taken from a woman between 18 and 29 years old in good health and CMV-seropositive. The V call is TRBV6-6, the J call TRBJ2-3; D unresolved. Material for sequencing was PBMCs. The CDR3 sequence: CASMSGTDTQYF. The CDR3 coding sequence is TGTGCCAGCATGTCGGGCACAGATACGCAGTATTTT.